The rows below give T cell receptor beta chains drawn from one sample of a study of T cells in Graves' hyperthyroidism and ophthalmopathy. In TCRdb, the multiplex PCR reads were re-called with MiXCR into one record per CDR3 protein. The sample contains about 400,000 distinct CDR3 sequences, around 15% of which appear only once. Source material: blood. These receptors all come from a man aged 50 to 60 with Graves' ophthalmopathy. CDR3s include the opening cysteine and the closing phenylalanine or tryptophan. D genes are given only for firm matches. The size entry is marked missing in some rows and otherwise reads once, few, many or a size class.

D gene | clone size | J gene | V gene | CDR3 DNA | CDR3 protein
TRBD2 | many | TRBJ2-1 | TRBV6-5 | TGTGCCAGCAGTTACGGACTAGCGGGAGCCAGGGATGAGCAGTTCTTC | CASSYGLAGARDEQFF
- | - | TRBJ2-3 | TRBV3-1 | TGTGCCAGCAGCCCACGGGCTGGAAACACAGATACGCAGTATTTT | CASSPRAGNTDTQYF
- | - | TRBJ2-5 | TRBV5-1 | TGCGCCAGCAGCTTCTCCTGGCGGAGGGGTCAAGAGACCCAGTACTTC | CASSFSWRRGQETQYF
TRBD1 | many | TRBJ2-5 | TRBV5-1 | TGCGCCAGCAGCCCGGGGACAGGGGAGTCAGAGACCCAGTACTTC | CASSPGTGESETQYF
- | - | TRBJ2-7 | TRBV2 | TGTGCCAGCCTACGCGGCCAGGCCTACGAGCAGTACTTC | CASLRGQAYEQYF
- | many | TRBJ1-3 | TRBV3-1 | TGTGCCAGCAGCCAAGTAGCTGGAAACACCATATATTTT | CASSQVAGNTIYF
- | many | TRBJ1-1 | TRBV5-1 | TGCGCCAGCAGCTCCGGGACCCATGGAGCTTTCTTT | CASSSGTHGAFF
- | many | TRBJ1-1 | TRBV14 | TGTGCCAGCAGCCAAGTTCACGGCATGAACACTGAAGCTTTCTTT | CASSQVHGMNTEAFF
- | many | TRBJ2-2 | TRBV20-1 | TGCAGTGCTAGAGATAAGGGGAACACCGGGGAGCTGTTTTTT | CSARDKGNTGELFF
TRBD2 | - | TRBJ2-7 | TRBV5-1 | TGCGCCAGCAGCTCGGGACTAGCGGGAGCGGCCGAGCAGTACTTC | CASSSGLAGAAEQYF
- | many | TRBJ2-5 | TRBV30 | TGTGCCTGGAGTCGAGGTTTGAACCAGTGGGGCGAGACCCAGTACTTC | CAWSRGLNQWGETQYF
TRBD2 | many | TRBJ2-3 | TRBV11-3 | TGTGCCAGCAGCTTAGGGTCCTTTGCGGGAGAAAGCACAGATACGCAGTATTTT | CASSLGSFAGESTDTQYF
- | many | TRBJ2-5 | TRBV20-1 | TGCAGTGCTAGAGGGGATTGGGAGACCCAGTACTTC | CSARGDWETQYF
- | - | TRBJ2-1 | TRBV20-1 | TGCAGTGCTAGAGTTGGTCCCGCGTCTGGGGTGTACAATGAGCAGTTCTTC | CSARVGPASGVYNEQFF
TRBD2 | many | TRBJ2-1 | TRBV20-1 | TGCAGGGGGAGACTAGCGGGAGGGCCCAATGAGCAGTTCTTC | CRGRLAGGPNEQFF
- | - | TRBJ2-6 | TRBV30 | TGTGCCTTCCACGCGGATGGTCAACCTGGGGCCAACGTCCTGACTTTC | CAFHADGQPGANVLTF
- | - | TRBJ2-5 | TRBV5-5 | TGTGCCAGCAGCTTGGGGTCAGGAATGTACCAAGAGACCCAGTACTTC | CASSLGSGMYQETQYF
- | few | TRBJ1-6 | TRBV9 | TGTGCCAGCAGCGTAGGGACCGGCGCGGATTCACCCCTCCACTTT | CASSVGTGADSPLHF
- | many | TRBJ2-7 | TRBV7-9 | TGTGCCAGCAGCCGACACTTGCGGGACGCCTACGAGCAGTACTTC | CASSRHLRDAYEQYF
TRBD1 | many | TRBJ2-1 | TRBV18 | TGTGCCAGCTCACCAACCGGGACAGGGGGGAATGAGCAGTTCTTC | CASSPTGTGGNEQFF
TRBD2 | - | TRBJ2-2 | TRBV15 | TGTGCCACCAGCAGCCCCCAAGGACTAGCGGGAGGGCCCGGGGAGCTGTTTTTT | CATSSPQGLAGGPGELFF
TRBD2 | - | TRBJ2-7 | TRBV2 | TGTGCCAGCAGCCGCGGACTAGCGGGAATCTACGAGCAGTACTTC | CASSRGLAGIYEQYF
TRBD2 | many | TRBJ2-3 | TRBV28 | TGTGCCAGCAGTCCCGGGGCTAGCGGGAGGGCCCAAAGGGCAGATACGCAGTATTTT | CASSPGASGRAQRADTQYF
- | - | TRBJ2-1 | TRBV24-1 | TGTGCCACCAGTGACCCTCGCAGGGCCTCCTACAATGAGCAGTTCTTC | CATSDPRRASYNEQFF
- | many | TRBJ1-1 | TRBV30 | TGTGCCTGGAGTGCCTCGGGCGGGACTGAAGCTTTCTTT | CAWSASGGTEAFF
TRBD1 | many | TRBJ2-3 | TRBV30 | TGTGCCTGGAGTCACGGACAGGGGAGAGATACGCAGTATTTT | CAWSHGQGRDTQYF
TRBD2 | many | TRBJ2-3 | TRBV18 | TGTGCCAGCTCACCAATGCGACTAGCGGACACCACAGATACGCAGTATTTT | CASSPMRLADTTDTQYF
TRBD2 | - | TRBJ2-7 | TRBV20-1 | TGCAGTGCCTCCCTAGCGGGAGGTTTTTACGAGCAGTACTTC | CSASLAGGFYEQYF
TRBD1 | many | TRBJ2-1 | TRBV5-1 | TGCGCCAGCAGCCCCAGGGGGCGTATGGGCAATGAGCAGTTCTTC | CASSPRGRMGNEQFF
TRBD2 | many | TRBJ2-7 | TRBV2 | TGTGCCAGCACGACCCCTTCCGGGACTAGCTTCCACGAGCAGTACTTC | CASTTPSGTSFHEQYF
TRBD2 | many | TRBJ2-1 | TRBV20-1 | TGCAGTGCTAGAGATCTCAGGACTAGCGGGTACTACAATGAGCAGTTCTTC | CSARDLRTSGYYNEQFF
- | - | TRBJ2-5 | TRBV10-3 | TGTGCCATCAGGGAGGATTCGGGGGGCCCAGAGACCCAGTACTTC | CAIREDSGGPETQYF
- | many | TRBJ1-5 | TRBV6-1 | TGTGCCAGCAAGACTGGGACGGAAAGGGGGCATTTT | CASKTGTERGHF
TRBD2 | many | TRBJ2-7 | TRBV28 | TGTGCCAGCAGTTCGGATCTTGCCATGACTAGCGGGAGGAGGAACGAGCAGTACTTC | CASSSDLAMTSGRRNEQYF
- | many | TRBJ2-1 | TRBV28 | TGTGCCAGCAGTCCCGGGACGTCGTACAATGAGCAGTTCTTC | CASSPGTSYNEQFF
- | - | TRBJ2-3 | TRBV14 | TGTGCCAGCAGCCAAAGACTCACAGATACGCAGTATTTT | CASSQRLTDTQYF
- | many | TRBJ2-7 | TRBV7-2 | TGTGCCAGCAGCCGGGACGTCTACGAGCAGTACTTC | CASSRDVYEQYF
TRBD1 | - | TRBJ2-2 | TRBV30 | TGTGCCTGGGTACACTCCAGGGGGCCGCCACCCGGCGGGGAGCTGTTTTTT | CAWVHSRGPPPGGELFF
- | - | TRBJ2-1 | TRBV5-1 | TGCGCCAGCAGCCCGCGGGCGGCTACTAGCTCCTACAATGAGCAGTTCTTC | CASSPRAATSSYNEQFF
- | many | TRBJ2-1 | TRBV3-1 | TGTGCCAGCAGCCAGACTCGGGAACAGTACAATGAGCAGTTCTTC | CASSQTREQYNEQFF
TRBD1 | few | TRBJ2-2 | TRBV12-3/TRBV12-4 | TGTGCCAGCAGCCCGGACAGGTTAAAGTACGCCGGGGAGCTGTTTTTT | CASSPDRLKYAGELFF
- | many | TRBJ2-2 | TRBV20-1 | TGCAGTGCGAGAAGTGCAGGGGCCGGGGAGCTGTTTTTT | CSARSAGAGELFF
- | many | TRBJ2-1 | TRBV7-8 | TGTGCCAGCAGCTCCTTCCCGGGACAACACAATGAGCAGTTCTTC | CASSSFPGQHNEQFF
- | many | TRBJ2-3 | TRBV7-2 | TGTGCCAGCAGCTTAGCCGTAGGGTCTGGGGGTACGCAGTATTTT | CASSLAVGSGGTQYF
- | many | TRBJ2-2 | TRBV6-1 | TGTGCCAGCAGCGCGGACTTTAACACCGGGGAGCTGTTTTTT | CASSADFNTGELFF
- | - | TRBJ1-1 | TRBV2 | TGTGCCAGCAGTGAAGCGGTGGAGAACACTGAAGCTTTCTTT | CASSEAVENTEAFF
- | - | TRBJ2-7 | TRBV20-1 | TGCAGTGCTTTTTGGGCGGCAGGGAACCACGAGCAGTACTTC | CSAFWAAGNHEQYF
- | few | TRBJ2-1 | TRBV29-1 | TGCAGCGTTCTGGGGGGAAATGAGCAGTTCTTC | CSVLGGNEQFF